A single sample is the source of the 28 T cell receptor beta chains below, sequenced in a study of T cell responses to AZD1222 COVID-19 vaccine. TCRdb's table, derived via immunoSEQ multiplex PCR, lists solely in-frame clones and lacks some. The table includes over 150,000 clones, around 90% detected once. The material was peripheral blood, obtained on day 0 of AZD1222 vaccination. The source is an adult in good health.

The V and J genes are TRBV21-1 and TRBJ2-5. TRBV21-1 is a recognized pseudogene. This CDR3 comprises 20 residues. The CDR3 here is CASSGEGASSLVAVRKTQYF. The DNA for the CDR3 is TGTGCCAGCAGCGGGGAGGGGGCCTCGTCTCTCGTGGCGGTAAGAAAGACCCAGTACTTC.

The CDR3 sequence: CASSSPNTEAFF. The CDR3 DNA follows: TGTGCCAGCAGCTCTCCAAACACTGAAGCTTTCTTT. The chain joins TRBV9 to TRBJ1-1; no reliable D call. Trimming stripped 4 bases from V and 2 bases from J, with 6 bases between. Germline V gene sequence: CDR1 SGDLS, CDR2 YYNGEE. This CDR3 region has 12 residues.

This sequence joins TRBV6-5 and TRBJ1-3; D remains ambiguous. Per the germline V gene, CDR1 is MNHEY and CDR2 is SVGAGI. This CDR3 region has 15 residues. Trimming pared 6 bases from V and 0 bases from J, leaving 12 bases between. Here the CDR3 reads CASSSDGSSGNTIYF. In DNA, the CDR3 is TGTGCCAGCAGCTCAGACGGATCCTCTGGAAACACCATATATTTT.

The chain recombines TRBV6-1 with TRBJ1-2; 9 bases line up with TRBD1. The CDR3 has 16 residues. J gave up 5 bases and V 4 bases, and 11 bases lay outside the gene matches. Germline V CDR1 and CDR2: MNHNS, SASEGT. The CDR3 reads CASSAEGQGISYGYTF. The CDR3 DNA sequence: TGTGCCAGCAGTGCAGAGGGACAGGGAATATCATATGGCTACACCTTC.

The CDR3 DNA reads TGTGCCAGCAGCCAAAGGGACAGGGTGGACTATGGCTACACCTTC. Translation gives CASSQRDRVDYGYTF. The chain links TRBV28 to TRBJ1-2; 9 bases line up with TRBD1. V lost 6 bases, J lost 3 bases, and 8 bases stayed unmatched. The CDR3 consists of 15 residues. CDR1 is MDHEN, CDR2 SYDVKM, per germline.

The rearrangement joins TRBV5-1 to TRBJ2-5; D may correspond to TRBD1 or TRBD2 (5 bases each). V dropped 4 bases and J dropped 2 bases, with 9 bases sitting between them. From germline, CDR1 is SGHRS and CDR2 YFSETQ. The CDR3 contains 13 residues. CDR3 bases: TGCGCCAGCAGCATGGGACCTCAAGAGACCCAGTACTTC. It specifies CASSMGPQETQYF.

The chain combines TRBV14 with TRBJ2-7; D may be TRBD1 or TRBD2 (5 bases each). Germline CDR1 SGHDN, CDR2 FVKESK. V lost 2 bases to trimming and J lost 13 bases, with 27 bases between them. This CDR3 is built from 16 residues. The CDR3 here is CASSQQAGTGTWRAYF. The CDR3 region has the DNA TGTGCCAGCAGCCAACAAGCTGGGACCGGCACATGGAGAGCCTACTTC.

J is TRBJ1-4 and V is TRBV29-1, with D possibly matching TRBD1 (6 bases). This CDR3 spans 14 amino acids. Germline CDR1 SQVTM, CDR2 ANQGSEA. V lost 3 bases and J lost 10, with 18 bases in between. The CDR3 region has the DNA TGCAGCGTTGATCTTTCGGGGGGCGCAGGAAAACTGTTTTTT. Amino acid sequence: CSVDLSGGAGKLFF. Drawing the rest from reference TRBV29-1 and TRBJ1-4, the complete variable domain is SAVISQKPSRDICQRGTSLTIQCQVDSQVTMMFWYRQQPGQSLTLIATANQGSEATYESGFVIDKFPISRPNLTFSTLTVSNMSPEDSSIYLCSVDLSGGAGKLFFGSGTQLSVL.

The J gene is TRBJ1-4, the V gene TRBV5-1; 10 bases agree with TRBD1. The CDR3 extends over 16 amino acids. Trimming removed 2 bases from V and 5 bases from J; junction bases left unmatched: 6. CDR1 and CDR2 (germline): SGHRS, YFSETQ. CDR3 in amino acids: CASSFLGQGENEKLFF. The CDR3 DNA reads as TGCGCCAGCAGCTTCCTTGGACAGGGGGAAAATGAAAAACTGTTTTTT.

CDR3: CASSLRAGDYTGELFF. The CDR3 nucleotides are TGTGCCAGCAGTTTACGGGCAGGGGACTACACCGGGGAGCTGTTTTTT. The rearrangement joins TRBV27 to TRBJ2-2; the D gene could be TRBD1 or TRBD2 (6 bases each). This CDR3 has 16 amino acids. V lost 2 bases and J 3 bases, leaving 13 bases between the germline ends. Germline V gene lookup returns CDR1 MNHEY and CDR2 SMNVEV (reference sequence).

This clone was seen repeatedly, ten times or more. This rearrangement joins TRBV5-6 to TRBJ2-7; no clear D. CDR3 length equals 11 residues. Trimming took 0 bases from V and 6 from J, leaving 4 bases between them. Germline-derived CDR1 and CDR2 are SGHDT and YYEEEE. CDR3: CASSLVAEQYF. The CDR3, as DNA: TGTGCCAGCAGCTTGGTTGCCGAGCAGTACTTC.

The CDR3 loop reads CASSLEAGTGFTGELFF. The CDR3 DNA reads TGTGCCAGCAGCTTAGAAGCCGGGACAGGGTTTACCGGGGAGCTGTTTTTT. The V call is TRBV7-2, the J call TRBJ2-2, with 9 bases lining up with TRBD1. Germline lookup yields CDR1 SGHTA and CDR2 FQGNSA. The CDR3 spans 17 residues. V lost 1 base and J lost 5; bases outside the gene matches: 8. The entire variable domain, with the rest obtained from reference TRBV7-2 and TRBJ2-2, is as follows: GAGVSQSPSNKVTEKGKDVELRCDPISGHTALYWYRQSLGQGLEFLIYFQGNSAPDKSGLPSDRFSAERTGGSVSTLTIQRTQQEDSAVYLCASSLEAGTGFTGELFFGEGSRLTVL.

The rearrangement uses TRBV24-1 and TRBJ2-1; possible D gene TRBD2, 5 bases. V shed 0 bases and J shed 2 bases, with 13 bases lying between them. CDR1 KGHDR and CDR2 SFDVKD come from the germline V gene. The CDR3 sequence is 17 residues long. CDR3 loop: CATSDLPLASAYNEQFF. The CDR3 coding sequence is TGTGCCACCAGTGATTTGCCCCTAGCTTCTGCCTACAATGAGCAGTTCTTC.

The V and J genes are TRBV6-5 and TRBJ2-7, with a possible D match to TRBD2 (6 bases). The ends were cut back, 2 bases at V and 4 bases at J, with 15 bases in the middle. CDR1 MNHEY and CDR2 SVGAGI come from the germline V gene. The CDR3 sequence is 15 residues long. CDR3 coding DNA: TGTGCCAGCAGTTACCGGGACGGGGGTGGATACGAGCAGTACTTC. Amino acids: CASSYRDGGGYEQYF.

This clone has only one observation. The chain is built from TRBV21-1 and TRBJ1-1. TRBV21-1 is reported as a pseudogene. CDR3 length: 14 amino acids. The CDR3 coding sequence is TGTGCCAGCAGCAGCGAACCGGGGGGGGCTGAAGCTTTCTTT. Its protein product is CASSSEPGGAEAFF.

The chain couples TRBV7-9 to TRBJ2-7; TRBD2 aligns across 10 bases. The V gene's germline CDR1 is SEHNR and CDR2 FQNEAQ (reference sequence). The CDR3 extends over 15 amino acids. Trimming cost V 1 base and J 5 bases; bases outside gene matches: 5. The CDR3 sequence: CASSLGGTSVDEQYF. The CDR3 region has the DNA TGTGCCAGCAGCTTAGGAGGGACTAGCGTCGACGAGCAGTACTTC.

This clone is judged medium-sized (0.01 to 0.1%). The chain recombines TRBV27 with TRBJ2-1; 9 nucleotides match TRBD2. Trimming took 2 bases from V and 4 from J; bases not matched to a gene: 0. The CDR3 totals 14 residues. Germline V CDR1 and CDR2: MNHEY, SMNVEV (reference sequence). The DNA of the CDR3 is TGTGCCAGCAGTTTAGCGGGGGGGTACAATGAGCAGTTCTTC. Residues: CASSLAGGYNEQFF.

The rearrangement joins TRBV7-2 to TRBJ2-3, with D tentatively TRBD1 (6 bases). The CDR3 covers 15 residues. V lost 3 bases, J lost 5 bases, and 15 bases lay in between. Germline values: CDR1 SGHTA, CDR2 FQGNSA. The CDR3 reads CASSFLQGSIDTQYF. CDR3 in DNA: TGTGCCAGCAGCTTCCTACAGGGTAGTATAGATACGCAGTATTTT.

This rearrangement joins TRBV28 to TRBJ1-5, with D perhaps matching TRBD1 (6 bases). The V end lost 3 bases, the J end lost 7 bases, and 13 bases lay between the germline ends. The CDR3 is made up of 14 amino acids. Germline CDR1 is MDHEN and CDR2 is SYDVKM. The DNA for the CDR3 is TGTGCCAGCAGTTTTCCCACAGGGATCCAGCCCCAGCATTTT. Translated, it gives CASSFPTGIQPQHF.

J is TRBJ2-1 and V is TRBV4-2; a weak D match, TRBD2 (5 bases). The V gene's germline CDR1 is LGHNA and CDR2 YNFKEQ. V was shortened by 0 bases and J by 7 bases, with 13 bases between the two germline ends. The CDR3 spans 15 residues. In DNA form, the CDR3 reads TGTGCCAGCAGCCAAGAAGGAGGAGTAGAGAATGAGCAGTTCTTC. This translates into CASSQEGGVENEQFF.

CDR3 sequence: CASSMRGSYGYTF. In DNA, the CDR3 is TGTGCCAGTAGTATGCGGGGGAGCTATGGCTACACCTTC. The V and J genes are TRBV19 and TRBJ1-2, with D perhaps TRBD1 (5 bases). The CDR3 runs to 13 residues. Germline V gene data show CDR1 as LNHDA and CDR2 as SQIVND (reference sequence). V was pared by 3 bases and J by 4 bases, with 9 bases between.

V usage is TRBV7-8 and J usage is TRBJ2-7; 9 bases are shared with TRBD2. This CDR3 has 15 amino acids. V shed 5 bases, J shed 2 bases, and the junction held 7 bases outside the gene matches. CDR1 and CDR2 from the germline V gene are SGHVS and FQNEAQ. The CDR3 nucleotides are TGTGCCAGCAGCGGCGGGGCTAGCGGGGCCTACGAGCAGTACTTC. Its translation is CASSGGASGAYEQYF. Full variable domain (rest looked up from reference TRBV7-8 and TRBJ2-7): GAGVSQSPRYKVAKRGQDVALRCDPISGHVSLFWYQQALGQGPEFLTYFQNEAQLDKSGLPSDRFFAERPEGSVSTLKIQRTQQEDSAVYLCASSGGASGAYEQYFGPGTRLTVT.

The chain uses TRBV18 and TRBJ2-5; 14 bases are a match to TRBD2. The V segment lost 8 bases and the J segment 2 bases; nucleotides outside the gene matches: 22. The CDR3 runs to 21 residues. The V gene's germline CDR1 is KGHSH and CDR2 LQKENI. The CDR3 DNA reads as TGTGCCAGCCCAATAACATCAACAAGACTAGCGGGAGGGCCTCGACAAGAGACCCAGTACTTC. Its protein is CASPITSTRLAGGPRQETQYF.

This clone was seen only once. The chain recombines TRBV28 with TRBJ1-2; weak D call: TRBD1 (5 bases). The V and J ends lost 5 bases and 6 bases respectively, with 25 bases between them. CDR3 size: 17 residues. Germline V gene lookup returns CDR1 MDHEN and CDR2 SYDVKM. CDR3 DNA sequence: TGTGCCAGCAGTCCCGGGACCCTGGGAGGCTTTTTGCATGGCTACACCTTC. Translation gives CASSPGTLGGFLHGYTF.

V usage is TRBV5-1 and J usage is TRBJ2-2; no definite D call. This CDR3 has 14 amino acids. Trimming left V 0 bases short and J 7 bases short, with 10 bases between. Germline loops: CDR1 SGHRS, CDR2 YFSETQ. The CDR3 DNA follows: TGCGCCAGCAGCTTGGATGTTGAGAACGGGGAGCTGTTTTTT. This codes for CASSLDVENGELFF.

The J gene is TRBJ1-2, the V gene TRBV5-1; 7 bases map to TRBD1. The CDR3 covers 14 residues. J lost 2 bases, V lost 4 bases, and 5 bases had no gene match. From germline, CDR1 is SGHRS and CDR2 YFSETQ. The DNA for the CDR3 is TGCGCCAGCAGCACCGAACAGGGGAACTATGGCTACACCTTC. As protein: CASSTEQGNYGYTF.

V and J are TRBV30 and TRBJ2-5; D is perhaps TRBD1 (6 bases). The V gene lost 2 bases and the J gene lost 7 bases, with 11 bases spanning the gap. Per germline, CDR1 GTSNPN and CDR2 SVGIG (reference sequence). The CDR3 extends over 12 amino acids. CDR3 nucleotides: TGTGCCTGGAGTTGGGGGCCCGGGACCCAGTACTTC. Translation: CAWSWGPGTQYF.

The chain has TRBV4-2 and TRBJ1-3; the D gene is possibly TRBD1 (5 bases). Germline values: CDR1 LGHNA, CDR2 YNFKEQ. V lost 0 bases, J lost 2 bases, and 17 bases lay in between. The CDR3 extends over 18 amino acids. CDR3 coding DNA: TGTGCCAGCAGCCAAGATTCGGAGACAGCTCGGGCTGGAAACACCATATATTTT. Translation: CASSQDSETARAGNTIYF.